A selection of T cell receptor beta chains follows, all from one sample in a study of blood T cell repertoires in COVID-19. Repertoires were generated with immunoSEQ multiplex PCR, while TCRdb's copy carries only in-frame clones and drops some. The table shows 45,000 to 55,000 clones, with 80% to 90% occurring only once. The material sequenced was peripheral blood. These receptors came from a human donor in a cohort sampled during active COVID-19. Both conserved end residues are part of each CDR3. A D gene is named only where the DNA matches it firmly. For some rows the clone size is stated as once, few or many, or as a class when expanded; others skip it.

V	D	J	size	CDR3	DNA
TRBV7-9	-	TRBJ1-5	once	CASSLARQTNQPQHF	TGTGCCAGCAGCTTAGCGCGGCAGACGAATCAGCCCCAGCATTTT
TRBV2	-	TRBJ1-1	-	CASRAYLNTEAFF	TGTGCCAGCAGAGCTTACTTGAACACTGAAGCTTTCTTT
TRBV12-3/TRBV12-4	-	TRBJ1-6	-	CASSFAGNSPLHF	TGTGCCAGCAGTTTCGCAGGGAATTCACCCCTCCACTTT
TRBV19	TRBD1	TRBJ1-3	-	CASSIRGQGRSGNTIYF	TGTGCCAGTAGTATCCGGGGACAGGGAAGGTCTGGAAACACCATATATTTT
TRBV12-5	-	TRBJ1-5	-	CASGYSDQPQHF	TGTGCTAGTGGTTACAGTGATCAGCCCCAGCATTTT
TRBV27	TRBD1	TRBJ2-7	-	CASSRTGYYEQYF	TGTGCCAGCAGCCGGACAGGGTACTACGAGCAGTACTTC
TRBV28	-	TRBJ1-5	-	CASIDGGVHQPQHF	TGTGCCAGTATAGATGGTGGAGTTCATCAGCCCCAGCATTTT
TRBV7-2	-	TRBJ1-1	once	CASSLVSAGNTEAFF	TGTGCCAGCAGCTTAGTCTCGGCAGGAAACACTGAAGCTTTCTTT
TRBV5-1	-	TRBJ2-4	-	CASSLGLGDISTKNIQYF	TGCGCCAGCAGCTTGGGGCTAGGGGACATCTCCACCAAAAACATTCAGTACTTC
TRBV6-2/TRBV6-3	TRBD2	TRBJ2-3	once	CASSYSAGSTDTQYF	TGTGCCAGCAGTTACTCAGCGGGAAGCACAGATACGCAGTATTTT
TRBV27	-	TRBJ2-2	-	CASSAARRANTGELFF	TGTGCCAGCAGTGCGGCTCGCCGAGCGAACACCGGGGAGCTGTTTTTT
TRBV5-1	-	TRBJ2-4	-	CASSRGQGLPKNIQYF	TGCGCCAGCAGCCGAGGTCAGGGGCTACCCAAAAACATTCAGTACTTC
TRBV7-9	-	TRBJ2-6	-	CASSLIVGAISGANVLTF	TGTGCCAGCAGCCTGATCGTAGGGGCAATCTCTGGGGCCAACGTCCTGACTTTC
TRBV10-3	-	TRBJ2-3	-	CAISVFGNTDTQYF	TGTGCCATCAGTGTGTTCGGGAACACAGATACGCAGTATTTT
TRBV19	-	TRBJ2-1	-	CASSILHNEQFF	TGTGCCAGTAGTATCCTCCACAACGAGCAGTTCTTC
TRBV7-2	-	TRBJ2-1	-	CASSGYSEQFF	TGTGCCAGCAGCGGATACAGTGAGCAGTTCTTC
TRBV15	TRBD2	TRBJ2-3	-	CATSRGGGRREADTQYF	TGTGCCACCAGCAGAGGGGGCGGGAGGAGAGAGGCAGATACGCAGTATTTT
TRBV11-2	TRBD1	TRBJ2-1	-	CASSLEGLRGEQFF	TGTGCCAGCAGCTTAGAAGGGCTCAGGGGGGAGCAGTTCTTC
TRBV6-5	-	TRBJ1-1	once	CASSYSSGIGTTEAFF	TGTGCCAGCAGTTACTCGAGCGGGATCGGGACCACTGAAGCTTTCTTT
TRBV12-3/TRBV12-4	-	TRBJ1-5	-	CASSLSGNQPQHF	TGTGCCAGCAGTTTATCAGGGAATCAGCCCCAGCATTTT
TRBV5-4	TRBD1	TRBJ2-3	-	CASSPAGGASSDTQYF	TGTGCCAGCAGCCCAGCAGGGGGCGCGTCCTCAGATACGCAGTATTTT
TRBV6-6	TRBD1	TRBJ2-1	once	CASSSAGQGIHEQFF	TGTGCCAGCAGTTCCGCCGGACAGGGGATCCATGAGCAGTTCTTC
TRBV3-1/TRBV3-2	-	TRBJ1-2	-	CASSTKPGLIYGYTF	TGTGCCAGCAGCACAAAACCGGGACTGATCTATGGCTACACCTTC
TRBV20-1	TRBD1	TRBJ1-1	-	CSASKFGTGNTEAFF	TGCAGTGCTAGTAAATTTGGGACAGGGAACACTGAAGCTTTCTTT
TRBV3-1/TRBV3-2	-	TRBJ2-3	-	CASSQDLVTSPQYF	TGTGCCAGCAGCCAAGATTTGGTCACTAGCCCCCAATATTTT
TRBV6-6	TRBD1	TRBJ1-1	-	CASSSTGTGSEAFF	TGTGCCAGCAGTTCCACCGGGACAGGGTCCGAAGCTTTCTTT
TRBV10-3	-	TRBJ2-3	-	CAISESLYSLDTQYF	TGTGCCATCAGTGAGTCGCTATATTCTCTGGATACGCAGTATTTT
TRBV9	-	TRBJ1-5	-	CASSASGRTWQPQHF	TGTGCCAGCAGCGCCTCGGGGAGGACGTGGCAGCCCCAGCATTTT
TRBV12-3/TRBV12-4	TRBD1	TRBJ1-4	-	CASSQGAQEKLFF	TGTGCCAGCAGTCAGGGGGCGCAGGAAAAACTGTTTTTT
TRBV4-2	-	TRBJ1-1	once	CASSPSQGPDSEAFF	TGTGCCAGCAGCCCCTCACAGGGCCCTGACTCTGAAGCTTTCTTT
TRBV4-2	TRBD1	TRBJ1-4	-	CASSQEVGTGGYNEKLFF	TGTGCCAGCAGCCAAGAGGTTGGGACAGGGGGATATAATGAAAAACTGTTTTTT